This T cell receptor (beta chain) was observed in a study of T cell repertoires in cytomegalovirus infection. This CDR3 has 15 residues. CDR1 is MDHEN and CDR2 is SYDVKM in the germline V gene. With V trimmed by 2 bases and J by 4 bases, 2 bases remained unmatched. Whole-study findings and limits: Of the TCR beta families, the public ones yielded a cumulative frequency that identified carriers of CMV plus the relevant HLA.

This clonotype was seen many times. Its antigen is currently unknown. One entry per CDR3 protein results from TCRdb running MiXCR on the reads. Of over 300,000 distinct CDR3 sequences in the sample, roughly a sixth were seen once. Sequencing was performed on PBMCs. This chain uses TRBV28 with TRBJ2-2, with 9 nucleotides matching TRBD1. This sequence originates from a human donor in good health (CMV status not recorded). Some clones in this sample may be carry-over from other donors' samples. The CDR3 region is CASSLGTGPTGELFF. The CDR3 nucleotides read TGTGCCAGCAGTTTAGGGACAGGGCCCACCGGGGAGCTGTTTTTT.